This TCR beta chain was profiled in a study of T cell responses to AZD1222 COVID-19 vaccine. Some clones are missing from TCRdb's copy, which holds only in-frame ones; the method was immunoSEQ multiplex PCR. The sample shows about 93,000 clones, around 85% of them seen only once. The V and J ends lost 0 bases and 2 bases respectively, with 5 bases between them. There are 15 residues in the CDR3. Germline CDR1 and CDR2: ENHRY and SYGVKD. Sample: peripheral blood, taken on day 0 of AZD1222 vaccination. This chain connects TRBV10-3 to TRBJ2-6; unclear D gene. The sequence came from an adult in good health. CDR3 protein: CAISESTAGANVLTF. As DNA, the CDR3 is TGTGCCATCAGTGAGTCGACGGCTGGGGCCAACGTCCTGACTTTC.